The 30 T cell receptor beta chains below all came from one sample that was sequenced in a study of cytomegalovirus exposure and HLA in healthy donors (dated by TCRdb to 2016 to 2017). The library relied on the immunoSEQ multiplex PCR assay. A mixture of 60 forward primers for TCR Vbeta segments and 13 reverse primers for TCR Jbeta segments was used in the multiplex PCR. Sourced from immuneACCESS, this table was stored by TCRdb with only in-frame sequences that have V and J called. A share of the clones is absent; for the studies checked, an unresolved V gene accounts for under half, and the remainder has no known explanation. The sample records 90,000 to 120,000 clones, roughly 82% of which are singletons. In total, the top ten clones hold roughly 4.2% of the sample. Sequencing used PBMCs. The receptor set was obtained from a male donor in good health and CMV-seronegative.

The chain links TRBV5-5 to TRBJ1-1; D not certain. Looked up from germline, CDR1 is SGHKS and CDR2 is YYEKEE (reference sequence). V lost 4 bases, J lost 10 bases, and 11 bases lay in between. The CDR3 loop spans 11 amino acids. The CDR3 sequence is CASSPGSGAFF. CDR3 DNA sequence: TGTGCCAGCAGCCCTGGATCGGGAGCTTTCTTT.

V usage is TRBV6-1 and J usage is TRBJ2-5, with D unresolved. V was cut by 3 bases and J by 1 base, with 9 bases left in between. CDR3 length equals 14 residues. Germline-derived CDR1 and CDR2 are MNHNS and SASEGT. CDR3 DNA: TGTGCCAGCAGTGAGGCAAATTCCCAAGAGACCCAGTACTTC. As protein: CASSEANSQETQYF.

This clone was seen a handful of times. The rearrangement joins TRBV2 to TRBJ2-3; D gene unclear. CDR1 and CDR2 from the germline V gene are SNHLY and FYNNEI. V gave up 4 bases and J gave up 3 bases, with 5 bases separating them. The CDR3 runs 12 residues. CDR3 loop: CASSVGTDTQYF. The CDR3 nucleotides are TGTGCCAGCAGTGTCGGGACAGATACGCAGTATTTT.

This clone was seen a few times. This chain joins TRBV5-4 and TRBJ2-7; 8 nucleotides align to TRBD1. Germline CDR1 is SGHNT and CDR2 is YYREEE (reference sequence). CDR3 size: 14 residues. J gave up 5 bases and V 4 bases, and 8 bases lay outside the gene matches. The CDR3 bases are TGTGCCAGCAGCCGCGGGACAGGAGACAACGAGCAGTACTTC. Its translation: CASSRGTGDNEQYF.

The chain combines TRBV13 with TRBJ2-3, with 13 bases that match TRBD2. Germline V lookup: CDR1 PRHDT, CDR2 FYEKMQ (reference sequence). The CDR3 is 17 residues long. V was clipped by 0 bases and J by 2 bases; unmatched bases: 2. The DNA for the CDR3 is TGTGCCAGCAGCTTAGGCGGACTAGCGGGAGTCACAGATACGCAGTATTTT. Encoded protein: CASSLGGLAGVTDTQYF. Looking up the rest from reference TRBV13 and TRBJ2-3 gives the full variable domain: AAGVIQSPRHLIKEKRETATLKCYPIPRHDTVYWYQQGPGQDPQFLISFYEKMQSDKGSIPDRFSAQQFSDYHSELNMSSLELGDSALYFCASSLGGLAGVTDTQYFGPGTRLTVL.

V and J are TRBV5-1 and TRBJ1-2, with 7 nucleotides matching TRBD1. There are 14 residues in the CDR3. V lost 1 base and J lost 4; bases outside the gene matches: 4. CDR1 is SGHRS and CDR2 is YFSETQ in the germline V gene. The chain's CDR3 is CASSLQGDSYGYTF. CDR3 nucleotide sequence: TGCGCCAGCAGCTTGCAGGGGGACAGCTATGGCTACACCTTC. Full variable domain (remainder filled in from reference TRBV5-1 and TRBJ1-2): KAGVTQTPRYLIKTRGQQVTLSCSPISGHRSVSWYQQTPGQGLQFLFEYFSETQRNKGNFPGRFSGRQFSNSRSEMNVSTLELGDSALYLCASSLQGDSYGYTFGSGTRLTVV.

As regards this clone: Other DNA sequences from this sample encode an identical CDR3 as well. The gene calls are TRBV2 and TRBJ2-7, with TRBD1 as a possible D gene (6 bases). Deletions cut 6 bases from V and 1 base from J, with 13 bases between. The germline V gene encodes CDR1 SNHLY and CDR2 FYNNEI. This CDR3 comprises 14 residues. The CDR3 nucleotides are TGTGCCAGCAGACCCGGACAGTCTTCCTACGAGCAGTACTTC. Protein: CASRPGQSSYEQYF.

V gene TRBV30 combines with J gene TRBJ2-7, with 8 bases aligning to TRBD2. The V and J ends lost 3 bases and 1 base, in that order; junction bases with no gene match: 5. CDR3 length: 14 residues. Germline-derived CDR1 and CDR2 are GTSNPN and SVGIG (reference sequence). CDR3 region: CAWRFSGSSYEQYF. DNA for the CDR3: TGTGCCTGGAGGTTCAGCGGGAGTTCCTACGAGCAGTACTTC.

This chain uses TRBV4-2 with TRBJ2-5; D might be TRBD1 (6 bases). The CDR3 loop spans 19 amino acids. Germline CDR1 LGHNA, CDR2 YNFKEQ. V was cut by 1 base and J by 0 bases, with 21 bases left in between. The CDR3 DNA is TGTGCCAGCAGCCAAGCCTGGCGTCAGGGGCGAACGTACCAAGAGACCCAGTACTTC. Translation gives CASSQAWRQGRTYQETQYF.

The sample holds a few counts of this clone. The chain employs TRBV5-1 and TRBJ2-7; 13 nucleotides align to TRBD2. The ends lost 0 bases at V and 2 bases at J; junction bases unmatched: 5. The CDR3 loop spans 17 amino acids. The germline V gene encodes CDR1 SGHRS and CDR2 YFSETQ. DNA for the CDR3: TGCGCCAGCAGCTTGGCCGACGGACTAGCGGGAGCCTACGAGCAGTACTTC. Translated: CASSLADGLAGAYEQYF.

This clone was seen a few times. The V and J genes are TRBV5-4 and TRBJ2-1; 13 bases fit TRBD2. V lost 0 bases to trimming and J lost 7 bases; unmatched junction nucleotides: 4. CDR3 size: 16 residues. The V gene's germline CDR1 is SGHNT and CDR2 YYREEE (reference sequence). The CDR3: CASSLAKTSGRNEQFF. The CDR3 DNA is TGTGCCAGCAGCTTGGCCAAGACTAGCGGGAGGAATGAGCAGTTCTTC.

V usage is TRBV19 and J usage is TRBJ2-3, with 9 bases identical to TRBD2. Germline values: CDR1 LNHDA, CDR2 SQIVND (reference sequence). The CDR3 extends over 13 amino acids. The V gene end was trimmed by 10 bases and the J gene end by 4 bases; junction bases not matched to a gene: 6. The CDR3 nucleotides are TGTGCCACCGGGACTAGCATTCCAGATACGCAGTATTTT. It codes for CATGTSIPDTQYF.

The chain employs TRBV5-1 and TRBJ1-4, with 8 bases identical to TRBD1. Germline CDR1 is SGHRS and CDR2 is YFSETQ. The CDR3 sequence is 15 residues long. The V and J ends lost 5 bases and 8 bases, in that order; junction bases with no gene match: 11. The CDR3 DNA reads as TGCGCCAGCAGACCCGTCGACAGGGGAAGCGAAAAACTGTTTTTT. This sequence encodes CASRPVDRGSEKLFF.

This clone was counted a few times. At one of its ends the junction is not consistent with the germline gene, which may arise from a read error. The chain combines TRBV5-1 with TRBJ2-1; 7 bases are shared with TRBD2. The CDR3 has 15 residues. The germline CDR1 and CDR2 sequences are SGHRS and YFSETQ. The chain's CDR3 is CASSLGGRSYNEQFF. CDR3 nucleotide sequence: TGCGCCAGCAGTTTGGGAGGGCGGTCCTACAATGAGCAGTTCTTC.

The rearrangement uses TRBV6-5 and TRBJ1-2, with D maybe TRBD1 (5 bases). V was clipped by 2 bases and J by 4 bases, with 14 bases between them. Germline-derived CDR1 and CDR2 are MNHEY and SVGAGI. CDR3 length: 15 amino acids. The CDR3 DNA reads TGTGCCAGCAGTTACGGGGCAGGGTCGAGCTATGGCTACACCTTC. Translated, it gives CASSYGAGSSYGYTF.

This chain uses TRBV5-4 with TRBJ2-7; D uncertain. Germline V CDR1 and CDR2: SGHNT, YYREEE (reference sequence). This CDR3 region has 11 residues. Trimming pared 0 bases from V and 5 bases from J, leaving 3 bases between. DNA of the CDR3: TGTGCCAGCAGCTTGGACAACGAGCAGTACTTC. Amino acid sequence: CASSLDNEQYF. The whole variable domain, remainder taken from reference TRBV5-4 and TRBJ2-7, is ETGVTQSPTHLIKTRGQQVTLRCSSQSGHNTVSWYQQALGQGPQFIFQYYREEENGRGNFPPRFSGLQFPNYSSELNVNALELDDSALYLCASSLDNEQYFGPGTRLTVT.

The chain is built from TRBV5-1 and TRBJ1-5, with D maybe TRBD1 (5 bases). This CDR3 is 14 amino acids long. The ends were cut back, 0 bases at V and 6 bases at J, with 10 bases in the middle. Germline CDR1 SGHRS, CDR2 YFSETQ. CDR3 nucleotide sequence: TGCGCCAGCAGCTTGGGGCAGGGCGGTCAGCCCCAGCATTTT. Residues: CASSLGQGGQPQHF.

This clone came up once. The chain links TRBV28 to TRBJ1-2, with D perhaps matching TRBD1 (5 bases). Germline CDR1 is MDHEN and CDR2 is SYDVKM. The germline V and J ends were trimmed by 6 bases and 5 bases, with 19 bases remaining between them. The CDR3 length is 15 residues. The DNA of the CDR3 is TGTGCCAGCAGACCGGGGGGACGGGAAGAGTATGGCTACACCTTC. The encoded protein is CASRPGGREEYGYTF.

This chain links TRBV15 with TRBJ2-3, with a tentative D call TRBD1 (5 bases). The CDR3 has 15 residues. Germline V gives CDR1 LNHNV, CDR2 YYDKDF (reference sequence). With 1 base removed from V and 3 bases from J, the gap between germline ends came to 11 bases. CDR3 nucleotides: TGTGCCACCAGCAGAGGTAGGCAGGGAACAGATACGCAGTATTTT. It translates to CATSRGRQGTDTQYF.

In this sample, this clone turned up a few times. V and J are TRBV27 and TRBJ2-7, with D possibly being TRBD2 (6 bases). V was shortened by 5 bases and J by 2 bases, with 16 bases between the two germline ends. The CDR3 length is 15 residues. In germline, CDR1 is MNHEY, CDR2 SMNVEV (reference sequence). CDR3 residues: CASSPYGGPAYEQYF. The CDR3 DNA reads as TGTGCCAGCAGTCCTTACGGAGGGCCCGCCTACGAGCAGTACTTC.

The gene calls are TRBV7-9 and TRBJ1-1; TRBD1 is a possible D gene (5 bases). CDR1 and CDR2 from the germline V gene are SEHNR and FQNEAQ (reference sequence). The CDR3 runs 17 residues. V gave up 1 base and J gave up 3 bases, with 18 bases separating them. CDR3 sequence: CASSLVGGAQVDTEAFF. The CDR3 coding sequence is TGTGCCAGCAGCTTAGTTGGAGGGGCCCAAGTAGACACTGAAGCTTTCTTT.

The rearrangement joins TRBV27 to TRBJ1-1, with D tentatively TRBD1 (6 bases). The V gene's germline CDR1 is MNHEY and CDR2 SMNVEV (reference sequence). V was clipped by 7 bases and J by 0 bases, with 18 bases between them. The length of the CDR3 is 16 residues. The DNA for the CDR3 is TGTGCCAGCATCACTTGGACAGATGCCATGAACACTGAAGCTTTCTTT. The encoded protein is CASITWTDAMNTEAFF.

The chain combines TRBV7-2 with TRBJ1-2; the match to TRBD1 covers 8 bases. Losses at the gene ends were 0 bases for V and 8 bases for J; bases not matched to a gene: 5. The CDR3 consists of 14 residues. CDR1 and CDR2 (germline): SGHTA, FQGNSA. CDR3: CASSLAQTGDGYTF. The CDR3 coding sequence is TGTGCCAGCAGCTTAGCCCAGACAGGGGACGGCTACACCTTC.

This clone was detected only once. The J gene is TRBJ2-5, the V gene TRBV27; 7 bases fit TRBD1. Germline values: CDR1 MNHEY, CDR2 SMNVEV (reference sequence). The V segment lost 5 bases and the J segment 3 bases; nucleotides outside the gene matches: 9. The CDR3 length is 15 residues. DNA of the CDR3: TGTGCCAGCAGTCTGGACAGGTTCCCCAAAGAGACCCAGTACTTC. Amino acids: CASSLDRFPKETQYF.

The CDR3 protein is CASSGASGADQETQYF. The CDR3 DNA reads TGTGCCAGCAGCGGAGCCTCGGGAGCGGACCAAGAGACCCAGTACTTC. This chain joins TRBV28 and TRBJ2-5; D is perhaps TRBD2 (6 bases). CDR1 MDHEN and CDR2 SYDVKM come from the germline V gene. V shed 6 bases and J shed 0 bases, with 17 bases lying between them. The CDR3 extends over 16 amino acids.

CDR3: CASSRDGSSYNEQFF. The CDR3 coding sequence is TGCGCCAGCAGCCGAGACGGGAGCTCCTACAATGAGCAGTTCTTC. The J gene is TRBJ2-1, the V gene TRBV4-1; tentatively, D is TRBD2 (6 bases). Trimming took off 4 bases at V and 0 bases at J, with 10 bases between the two ends. The CDR3 has 15 residues. CDR1 is MGHRA and CDR2 is YSYEKL in the germline V gene.

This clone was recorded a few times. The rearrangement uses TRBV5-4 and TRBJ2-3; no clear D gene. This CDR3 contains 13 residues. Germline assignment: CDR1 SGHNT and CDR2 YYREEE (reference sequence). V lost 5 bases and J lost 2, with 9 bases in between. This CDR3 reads CASSPFFTDTQYF. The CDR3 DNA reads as TGTGCCAGCAGTCCATTTTTCACAGATACGCAGTATTTT.

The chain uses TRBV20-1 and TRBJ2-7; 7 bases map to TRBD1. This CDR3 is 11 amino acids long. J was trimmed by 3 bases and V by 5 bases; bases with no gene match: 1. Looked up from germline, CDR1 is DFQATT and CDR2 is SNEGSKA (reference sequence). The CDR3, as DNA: TGCAGTGCTGGGGACAGCTACGAGCAGTACTTC. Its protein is CSAGDSYEQYF.

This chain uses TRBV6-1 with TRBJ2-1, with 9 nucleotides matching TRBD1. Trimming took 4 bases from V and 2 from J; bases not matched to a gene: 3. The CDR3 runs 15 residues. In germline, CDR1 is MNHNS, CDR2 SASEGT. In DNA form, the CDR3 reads TGTGCCAGCAGTGGACAGGGGGGCCCCTACAATGAGCAGTTCTTC. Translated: CASSGQGGPYNEQFF.

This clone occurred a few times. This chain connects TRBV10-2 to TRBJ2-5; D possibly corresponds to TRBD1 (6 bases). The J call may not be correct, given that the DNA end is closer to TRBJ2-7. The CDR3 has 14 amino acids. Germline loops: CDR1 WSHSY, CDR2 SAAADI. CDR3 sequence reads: CASSDSGASYEQYF. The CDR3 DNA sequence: TGCGCCAGCAGTGATTCAGGGGCCTCCTACGAGCAGTACTTC.